A selection of T cell receptor beta chains follows, all from one sample in a study of naive and memory T cell subsets. TCRdb re-analysed the UMI-ligation and nested PCR reads in MiXCR, keeping a single row per CDR3 protein. Of under 150,000 distinct CDR3 sequences listed, 15% to 25% are singletons. Source material: naive CD8+ T cells from blood. Receptors were obtained from a human donor in good health. Both conserved end residues are part of each CDR3. D genes are given only for firm matches. Size tells how often a clone was seen (once, few, many) or the class of an expanded clone, and some rows leave it out.

.	TRBV30	TRBJ1-1	.	CAWGRMNTEAFF	TGTGCCTGGGGACGGATGAACACTGAAGCTTTCTTT
.	TRBV5-6	TRBJ2-1	.	CASSLALAGSYNEQFF	TGTGCCAGCAGCTTGGCCCTAGCCGGCTCCTACAATGAGCAGTTCTTC
.	TRBV7-9	TRBJ1-3	TRBD1	CASSLRAGGGNTIYF	TGTGCCAGCAGTCTACGAGCAGGGGGTGGAAACACCATATATTTT
.	TRBV4-3	TRBJ2-1	TRBD2	CASSQDSGLADYYIEQFF	TGCGCCAGCAGCCAAGACTCGGGACTAGCGGATTATTACATTGAGCAGTTCTTC
few	TRBV12-3/TRBV12-4	TRBJ2-1	.	CASSSGTRLYNEQFF	TGTGCCAGCAGTTCCGGGACGAGGCTCTACAATGAGCAGTTCTTC
.	TRBV28	TRBJ1-6	.	CASSSGEPNSPLHF	TGTGCCAGCAGTTCCGGGGAGCCCAATTCACCCCTCCACTTT
many	TRBV28	TRBJ2-7	TRBD1	CASSAGTGIYEQYF	TGTGCCAGCAGTGCCGGGACAGGGATCTACGAGCAGTACTTC
.	TRBV10-3	TRBJ2-1	TRBD2	CATLPGLAVRGEQFF	TGTGCCACTCTACCGGGACTAGCGGTCCGGGGGGAGCAGTTCTTC
.	TRBV6-5	TRBJ1-1	TRBD1	CASSQAQGAWTEAFF	TGTGCCAGCAGCCAGGCTCAGGGGGCCTGGACTGAAGCTTTCTTT
.	TRBV2	TRBJ1-2	.	CASTGVGGYTF	TGTGCCAGCACAGGGGTCGGGGGCTACACCTTC
.	TRBV20-1	TRBJ1-2	.	CSARGWGQYGYTF	TGCAGTGCTAGAGGGTGGGGACAATATGGCTACACCTTC
.	TRBV6-2/TRBV6-3	TRBJ2-2	.	CASSYSTAGELFF	TGTGCCAGCAGTTACTCAACGGCCGGGGAGCTGTTTTTT
few	TRBV28	TRBJ2-7	TRBD1	CASSLPDRGPYEQYF	TGTGCCAGCAGTTTGCCCGACAGGGGGCCCTACGAGCAGTACTTC
.	TRBV28	TRBJ2-2	TRBD2	CASSLVPGGLPGELFF	TGTGCCAGCAGTTTAGTCCCGGGAGGGCTTCCCGGGGAGCTGTTTTTT
once	TRBV4-3	TRBJ2-2	.	CASSQDSPYENTGELFF	TGCGCCAGCAGCCAAGACTCGCCCTATGAGAACACCGGGGAGCTGTTTTTT
.	TRBV6-6	TRBJ2-7	TRBD2	CASSYETSAVYEQYF	TGTGCCAGCAGTTACGAGACTAGCGCTGTTTACGAGCAGTACTTC
few	TRBV2	TRBJ2-5	TRBD2	CASTLIAGSGGETQYF	TGTGCCAGCACGCTGATAGCGGGATCCGGGGGAGAGACCCAGTACTTC
few	TRBV27	TRBJ2-7	.	CASSLTFSYEQYF	TGTGCCAGCAGTTTAACTTTCAGCTACGAGCAGTACTTC
once	TRBV28	TRBJ2-1	.	CASSKISGMDEQFF	TGTGCCAGCAGTAAAATCTCGGGTATGGATGAGCAGTTCTTC
.	TRBV6-5	TRBJ1-5	TRBD1	CASSLTGPGQPQHF	TGTGCCAGCAGTTTGACAGGGCCGGGCCAGCCCCAGCATTTT
few	TRBV3-1	TRBJ2-5	.	CASSQVSGEVETQYF	TGTGCCAGCAGCCAAGTTTCCGGGGAAGTAGAGACCCAGTACTTC
.	TRBV7-8	TRBJ2-1	TRBD2	CASSSGTSGRSWYNEQFF	TGTGCCAGCAGCTCCGGGACTAGCGGGAGATCATGGTACAATGAGCAGTTCTTC
few	TRBV7-9	TRBJ2-1	.	CASSPGDGTNEQFF	TGTGCCAGCAGCCCAGGGGACGGTACCAATGAGCAGTTCTTC
.	TRBV13	TRBJ1-4	TRBD1	CASSSEGTGGEKLFF	TGTGCCAGCAGCTCAGAGGGGACAGGGGGCGAAAAACTGTTTTTT
.	TRBV24-1	TRBJ2-2	TRBD1	CATSDTQGRTGELFF	TGTGCCACCAGTGACACACAGGGGCGGACCGGGGAGCTGTTTTTT
few	TRBV28	TRBJ1-5	.	CATTYTGQWNQPQHF	TGTGCCACCACCTATACTGGACAGTGGAATCAGCCCCAGCATTTT
.	TRBV6-6	TRBJ2-1	.	CASSGEGDEQFF	TGTGCCAGCTCCGGGGAGGGGGACGAGCAGTTCTTC
many	TRBV20-1	TRBJ2-5	.	CSASWGTQYF	TGCAGTGCTAGTTGGGGGACCCAGTACTTC
few	TRBV5-1	TRBJ2-1	TRBD2	CASSTGLAGHQYNEQFF	TGCGCCAGCAGCACGGGACTAGCGGGACACCAATACAATGAGCAGTTCTTC
few	TRBV7-9	TRBJ2-7	.	CASSDGLYEQYF	TGTGCCAGCAGCGACGGCCTCTACGAGCAGTACTTC
few	TRBV27	TRBJ1-1	.	CASSPGQGVGEAFF	TGTGCCAGCAGCCCCGGGCAGGGCGTAGGTGAAGCTTTCTTT
.	TRBV6-5	TRBJ2-7	TRBD1	CASGQGGPYEQYF	TGTGCCAGCGGACAGGGGGGACCCTACGAGCAGTACTTC
few	TRBV28	TRBJ2-7	.	CASRSFTGTPDYEQYF	TGTGCCAGCAGATCCTTTACCGGGACCCCTGACTACGAGCAGTACTTC
few	TRBV15	TRBJ1-2	TRBD1	CATSSRRGPLDGYTF	TGTGCCACCAGCTCCCGCAGGGGGCCTTTGGATGGCTACACCTTC
.	TRBV4-1	TRBJ1-2	.	CASSSTDGRGGYTF	TGCGCCAGCAGCTCGACGGACGGAAGAGGTGGCTACACCTTC
.	TRBV9	TRBJ2-7	TRBD1	CASSDRDSDEQYF	TGTGCCAGCAGCGACCGGGACAGTGACGAGCAGTACTTC
.	TRBV30	TRBJ2-1	.	CAWGTGTGPMDEQFF	TGTGCCTGGGGTACGGGAACCGGTCCGATGGATGAGCAGTTCTTC
few	TRBV20-1	TRBJ2-1	TRBD2	CSARDPAWREFGEQFF	TGCAGTGCTAGAGACCCCGCGTGGCGGGAGTTTGGTGAGCAGTTCTTC
many	TRBV7-6	TRBJ2-7	.	CASSSYGTLTYF	TGTGCCAGCAGCTCGTACGGTACTCTGACGTACTTC
.	TRBV29-1	TRBJ2-1	TRBD1	CSVPTGYNEQFF	TGCAGCGTTCCGACAGGGTACAATGAGCAGTTCTTC
few	TRBV6-5	TRBJ1-1	TRBD1	CASSRDRGDYAFF	TGTGCCAGCAGCCGCGACAGGGGTGATTATGCTTTCTTT
.	TRBV28	TRBJ1-6	.	CASSPLTFNNSPLHF	TGTGCCAGCAGTCCATTGACATTTAATAATTCACCCCTCCACTTT
.	TRBV12-3/TRBV12-4	TRBJ2-7	.	CASSTNRGYF	TGTGCCAGCAGTACTAATAGGGGGTACTTC
.	TRBV15	TRBJ2-3	.	CATSRPPTDTQYF	TGTGCCACCAGCAGGCCCCCGACAGATACGCAGTATTTT
.	TRBV29-1	TRBJ1-3	TRBD1	CSTRDRWIYNSGNTIYF	TGCAGCACAAGGGACAGATGGATTTATAACTCTGGAAACACCATATATTTT
.	TRBV28	TRBJ2-7	TRBD2	CASSFSGSAAGGVFRTSYEQYF	TGTGCCAGCAGTTTTAGTGGGTCTGCGGCGGGAGGAGTCTTTAGGACTTCCTACGAGCAGTACTTC
few	TRBV10-3	TRBJ1-5	.	CAISESGDLYNQPQHF	TGTGCCATCAGTGAGTCGGGGGACCTCTACAATCAGCCCCAGCATTTT
.	TRBV6-6	TRBJ2-7	.	CASSYSAGASEQYF	TGTGCCAGCAGTTACTCGGCAGGGGCGTCCGAGCAGTACTTC
.	TRBV28	TRBJ2-7	.	CASSLSPDSYEQYF	TGTGCCAGCAGTTTATCACCGGACTCCTACGAGCAGTACTTC
few	TRBV6-5	TRBJ2-5	TRBD2	CASRIREEVRETQYF	TGTGCCAGCAGAATACGGGAGGAGGTTCGGGAGACCCAGTACTTC
.	TRBV20-1	TRBJ2-1	.	CSASPSSSYNEQFF	TGCAGTGCTAGTCCATCGAGCTCCTACAATGAGCAGTTCTTC
few	TRBV7-8	TRBJ2-7	TRBD1	CASSLAGDSSYEQYF	TGTGCCAGCAGCTTAGCTGGGGACAGCTCCTACGAGCAGTACTTC
few	TRBV27	TRBJ2-6	.	CASSPGVGANVLTF	TGTGCCAGCAGTCCAGGAGTTGGGGCCAACGTCCTGACTTTC
few	TRBV4-2	TRBJ2-3	.	CASSSTQAPPMDTQYF	TGTGCCAGCAGCTCGACACAGGCCCCTCCAATGGATACGCAGTATTTT
few	TRBV6-5	TRBJ2-5	TRBD2	CASSLAGREKETQYF	TGTGCCAGCAGTCTCGCCGGGCGGGAGAAAGAGACCCAGTACTTC
.	TRBV6-5	TRBJ2-6	.	CASSRVDGSAGANVLTF	TGTGCCAGCAGCCGAGTCGACGGCTCAGCTGGGGCCAACGTCCTGACTTTC
many	TRBV15	TRBJ2-3	.	CATSRALAYTQYF	TGTGCCACCAGCAGAGCCCTAGCGTATACGCAGTATTTT